The 7 T cell receptor beta chains reported below all come from one sample, sequenced in a study of identical twins. MiXCR, applied by TCRdb to the 5' RACE reads, yields one record per CDR3 protein. The sample holds approximately 150,000 distinct CDR3 sequences, roughly 3.5% seen once. The sequenced material came from memory T cells sorted from blood. The receptors shown here come from a man younger than 35 in good health.

This clonotype showed up many times. The CDR3: CASSQDGGVGYGYTF. For the CDR3, the DNA is TGTGCCAGCAGCCAAGACGGGGGGGTTGGCTATGGCTACACCTTC. This rearrangement joins TRBV4-2 to TRBJ1-2; D might be TRBD1 (5 bases). The V end lost 0 bases, the J end lost 4 bases, and 12 bases lay between the germline ends. This CDR3 contains 15 residues. Germline V gene sequence: CDR1 LGHNA, CDR2 YNFKEQ.

This clonotype was counted at least ten times. The V call is TRBV29-1, the J call TRBJ2-4, with D possibly matching TRBD2 (7 bases). CDR3 size: 15 residues. Germline CDR1 reads SQVTM; CDR2 reads ANQGSEA. V gave up 6 bases and J gave up 9 bases, with 24 bases separating them. The CDR3: CSVGGGDGEGSIQYF. For the CDR3, the DNA is TGCAGCGTGGGAGGGGGAGACGGAGAGGGGAGCATTCAGTACTTC.

This clonotype has at least ten counts. This chain connects TRBV24-1 to TRBJ2-3; a possible D gene is TRBD2 (6 bases). V was clipped by 9 bases and J by 2 bases, with 17 bases between them. The germline V gene has CDR1 KGHDR and CDR2 SFDVKD. The CDR3 has 15 residues. CDR3 sequence reads: CATASEGPTTDTQYF. DNA of the CDR3: TGTGCCACCGCCTCGGAGGGCCCTACCACAGATACGCAGTATTTT.

This clonotype was observed at least ten times. The CDR3 region is CSGRGQETQYF. CDR3 sequence (DNA): TGCAGCGGGAGGGGTCAAGAGACCCAGTACTTC. This sequence joins TRBV20-1 and TRBJ2-5, with 8 bases lining up with TRBD2. The CDR3 is 11 residues long. The germline V gene encodes CDR1 DFQATT and CDR2 SNEGSKA (reference sequence).

A few counts support this clonotype. The chain carries TRBV30 and TRBJ2-3; 7 nucleotides align to TRBD2. V gave up 3 bases and J gave up 0 bases; unmatched junction bases: 9. There are 16 residues in the CDR3. Germline CDR1 GTSNPN, CDR2 SVGIG (reference sequence). The CDR3 protein is CAWRSGRPTSTDTQYF. In nucleotides, the CDR3 is TGTGCCTGGAGGTCCGGGAGGCCTACTAGCACAGATACGCAGTATTTT.

This clonotype was picked up many times. The genes are TRBV20-1 and TRBJ2-7, with D possibly being TRBD2 (5 bases). V dropped 7 bases and J dropped 3 bases, with 16 bases sitting between them. The CDR3 consists of 13 residues. Germline loops: CDR1 DFQATT, CDR2 SNEGSKA (reference sequence). The DNA of the CDR3 is TGCAGTGTTCCCAAGGACTTAAACTACGAGCAGTACTTC. It encodes CSVPKDLNYEQYF.

This clonotype was recorded at least ten times. The V call is TRBV7-7, the J call TRBJ2-5; D possibly uses TRBD1 or TRBD2 (5 bases each). V lost 5 bases to trimming and J lost 0 bases, with 10 bases between them. Germline V CDR1 and CDR2: SSHAT, FNYEAQ (reference sequence). CDR3 length: 14 residues. The CDR3 sequence: CASSRGGDQETQYF. The CDR3 DNA reads as TGTGCCAGCAGCCGTGGGGGAGACCAAGAGACCCAGTACTTC.